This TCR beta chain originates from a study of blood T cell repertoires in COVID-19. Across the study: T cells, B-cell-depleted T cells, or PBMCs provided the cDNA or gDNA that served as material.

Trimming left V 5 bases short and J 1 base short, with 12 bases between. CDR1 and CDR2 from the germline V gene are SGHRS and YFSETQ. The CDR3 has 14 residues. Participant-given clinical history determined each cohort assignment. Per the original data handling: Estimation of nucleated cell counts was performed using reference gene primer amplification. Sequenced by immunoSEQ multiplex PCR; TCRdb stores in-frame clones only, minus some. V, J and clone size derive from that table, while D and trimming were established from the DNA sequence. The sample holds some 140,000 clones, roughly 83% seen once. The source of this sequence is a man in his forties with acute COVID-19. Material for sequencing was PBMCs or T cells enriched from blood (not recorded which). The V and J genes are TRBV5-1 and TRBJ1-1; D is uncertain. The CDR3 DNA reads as TGCGCCAGCAGTCGACTGGAGGAGAACACTGAAGCTTTCTTT. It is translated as CASSRLEENTEAFF.